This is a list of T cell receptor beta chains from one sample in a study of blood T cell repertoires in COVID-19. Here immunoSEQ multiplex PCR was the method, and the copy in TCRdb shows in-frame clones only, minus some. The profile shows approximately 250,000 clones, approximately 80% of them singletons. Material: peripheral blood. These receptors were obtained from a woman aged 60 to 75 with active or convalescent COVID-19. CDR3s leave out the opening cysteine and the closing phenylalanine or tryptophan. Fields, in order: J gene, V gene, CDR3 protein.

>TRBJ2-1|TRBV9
ASSFTGLRPYNEQF
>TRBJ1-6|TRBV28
ASSFTAGINSPLH
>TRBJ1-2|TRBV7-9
ASSLGTIYGYT
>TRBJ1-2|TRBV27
ASRPRLGANYGYT
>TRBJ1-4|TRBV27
ASSTEGATNEKLF
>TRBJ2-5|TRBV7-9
ASSSGFVGGETQY
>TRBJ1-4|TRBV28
ASSSSSGLTNEKLF
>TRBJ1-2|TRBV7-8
ASSSGGRGYT
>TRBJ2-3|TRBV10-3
AISALAGLTDTQY
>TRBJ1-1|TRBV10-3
AISDPVAEAF
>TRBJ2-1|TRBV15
ATSRPPRGTGEDNEQF
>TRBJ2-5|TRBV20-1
SASTRTVQETQY
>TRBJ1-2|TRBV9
ASSVDQDYGYT
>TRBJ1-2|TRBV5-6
ASSHKGRATGNYGYT
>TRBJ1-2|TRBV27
ASSGAGGAGYGYT
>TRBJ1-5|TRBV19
ASSSQGDNQPQH
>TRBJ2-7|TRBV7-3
ASSGGSGYEQY
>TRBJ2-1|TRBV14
ASSQDVGREQF